This T cell receptor (beta chain) was recorded in a study of beta chain features in type 1 diabetes (dated by TCRdb to between 2018 and 2020). Describing the broader study: No differences in mean age, gender distribution, total cell number or subset yield were found between patients and healthy donors. The study compared TCRB repertoires of sorted circulating CD4+ T cell subsets between recently diagnosed type 1 diabetes patients and matched healthy donors. Regulatory and stem cell-like memory subsets were obtained from only 8 patients and roughly 8 healthy donors, while naive and central memory subsets were obtained from all 30 or so donors. A total of under 140,000,000 sorted cells were examined across all samples, and the number of cells per subset was strongly correlated with RNA yield.

A single peripheral blood draw of around 120 mL on average was collected from each donor into heparinised tubes. Using a panel that included CD45RO, CCR7, CD25, CD127, CD95 and CD27, naive, central memory, regulatory and stem cell-like memory CD4+ T cells were sorted on a BD FACSAria II. All sorted populations exceeded 98% purity. PBMCs were isolated immediately by Lymphoprep density gradient centrifugation and stained directly without culture. So that batch effects would be minimized, each experiment stained and sorted samples in pairs, pairing one healthy donor with one patient. What the study reported, not specific to this receptor: Because the HLA sub-analyses included only small numbers of individuals, any influence of HLA type on TCRB rearrangement was left unresolved. Shorter templates might be favored by PCR, yet because patient and control samples were amplified and corrected together, any such skew would affect both groups equally. Patients with type 1 diabetes made fewer insertions and deleted more nucleotides at VDJ recombination sites, implying thymic rearrangement abnormalities. Naive, central memory and regulatory TCRB repertoires appeared to be more similar among patients than among healthy donors. Because cDNA was sequenced instead of genomic DNA, highly expressing activated cells could be over-represented, though the groups showed no difference in activation or CD3 levels. In all four CD4+ subsets, TCRB CDR3 length was moderately but significantly shorter in type 1 diabetes patients.

V has 3 bases trimmed and J has 2 bases trimmed; junction bases matching no gene number 4. CDR1 and CDR2, per the germline V gene (reference sequence), are GTSNPN and SVGIG. Inclusive of the bounding cysteine and phenylalanine, the CDR3 is 13 residues long. Here the CDR3 DNA is all that survives: 39 bases in frame from base 1. The High Capacity cDNA Reverse Transcription Kit was used to reverse transcribe all of the isolated RNA, meaning that expressed TCRB transcripts were what got sequenced. Naive, central memory and regulatory T cell samples underwent deep immunoSEQ sequencing, averaging roughly 3.3 million total reads per sample. Sorted cells were lysed in RLT buffer and RNA was extracted with DNase-treated RNeasy Micro or Mini kits, depending on cell number. To prevent cross-contamination, each cell subset was processed individually, whereas patient and healthy donor samples were processed jointly. Using the immunoSEQ multiplex PCR, TCRB sequences were amplified from cDNA into 87-bp fragments spanning the CDR3 region. Sequencing of the amplicons was performed on the Illumina HiSeq platform. Processing in the source paper ran as follows. PCR bias was corrected computationally using synthetic template baselines, and reads within Hamming distance 2 were collapsed, with unmergeable singletons discarded. Reads were aligned to IMGT to assign V, D and J genes, CDR3 length, and insertions or deletions at six rearrangement sites. Within each subset, clonotype counts were normalized to sorted cell number, after which true diversity and Gini coefficients were computed with the tcR R package. The overlap coefficient, calculated on TCRB nucleotide sequences, was used to quantify repertoire sharing. As a proxy for the pre-selection repertoire, out-of-frame TCRB sequences from naive cells were analyzed. TCRdb took this table from immuneACCESS and kept in-frame rearrangements with V and J called. Such tables lack part of the clones; where checked against another copy, unresolved V genes explain under half of the gap, and the rest is unexplained. That table is the source of V, J and clone size, and D and trimming were worked out from the DNA. This sample lists a few hundred thousand clones; over 9.5% were detected once. Jointly, the top ten make up approximately 0.011% of the sample.

With respect to this clone: Which antigen it targets is not known. No much larger clonotype is one base removed from it; base qualities were not supplied.

Sequenced sample: naive CD4+ T cells from blood. The cell subset or site label, as the study defines it: true naive CD4+ T cells. The chain uses TRBV30 and TRBJ2-7, and TRBD1 aligns with 7 junction nucleotides. The TCR was taken from a woman aged 18-29 years with type 1 diabetes. The nucleotide sequence is TGTGCCTGGAGCCCGGGACAGACCTACGAGCAGTACTTC. Translation gives CAWSPGQTYEQYF.